The present entry profiles one T cell receptor beta chain with its context. Which antigen it targets is not known. One base away there is no much larger clone; base qualities are not given. The library came from the immunoSEQ multiplex PCR assay. The TR loci underwent multiplexed PCR amplification, with J gene segments targeted by reverse primers and V gene segments targeted by forward primers. The Illumina HiSeq System was used to sequence the amplified CDR3 regions. The paper's processing steps were these. Closely related reads were merged with a nearest-neighbour algorithm so that PCR and sequencing errors were removed and data were collapsed into unique sequences. Repertoires were summarised by clonality and by T cell density, defined as TR molecules per amount of genomic DNA input. CDR3 amino acid sequences present in at least 80% of unsorted samples were defined as public TRs and were then tested for differential abundance between coeliac and control samples. Kruskal-Wallis tests followed by Dunn post-tests were used to test for differences in clonality and density between disease groups. Imported from immuneACCESS, the table was reduced by TCRdb to in-frame sequences with V and J called. These copies leave out some clones; in studies compared against another copy, an unresolved V gene accounts for under half, and the cause of the remainder is not known. V and J calls and clone size come straight from that table; D and trimming were deduced from the DNA. In this sample the table shows 4,300 or so clones, roughly 68% of which occur a single time. The ten most abundant clones make up roughly 11% of the sample.

The data stem from a study of coeliac disease (dated by TCRdb to between 2021 and 2024). A note on the overall study: Coeliac patients were categorised as having newly diagnosed active disease, refractory coeliac disease type I, or disease controlled by a gluten-free diet. Because high-resolution HLA typing was not available, biased TRBV7-2 usage was examined as a proof of principle. Small intestinal lymphocyte fractions from coeliac and non-coeliac patients were analysed in the study using next-generation sequencing of rearranged TRB and TRG CDR3 regions. The goal was to describe the TR repertoires of small intestinal T cells in active coeliac disease, in refractory type I coeliac disease, and in coeliac disease treated with a gluten-free diet. A total of about 30 patients took part in the full study: approximately 22 had serologically confirmed coeliac disease and 8 were controls with non-small intestinal disorders. TRB sequencing succeeded for samples from around 27 subjects, including 20 to 25 paired bulk unsorted intraepithelial and lamina propria cell samples. Overall study outcomes, separate from this receptor: The approach was considered by the authors to be unsuitable for unbiased detection of gliadin-specific T cells, as gliadin-specific T cells are scarce and rarely shared between patients. Cross-contamination between compartments was possible, because separating intraepithelial cells from lamina propria cells did not produce high-purity fractions. For the most part, TRB repertoires were private, with most amino acid sequences found in only one sample, and V-gene usage showed no significant difference across disease groups. Lower clonality than in controls was observed in the TRB and TRG repertoires of active coeliac intraepithelial and lamina propria samples, suggesting that diverse T cells were recruited.

V sheds 1 base and J sheds 6 bases, leaving 11 bases between their ends. The CDR3 measures 14 amino acids from cysteine to phenylalanine. The only DNA kept is the CDR3, 42 bases in frame from the first base. Reading the germline V gene gives CDR1 SGHTA and CDR2 FQGNSA. Aliquots of about half a million cells were frozen in DMSO/FBS in liquid nitrogen, and one aliquot per fraction was used for sequencing. Endoscopy and small intestinal biopsy were performed in all 30 patients in the study. Intraepithelial cells were released by stirring biopsies for one hour at 37°C in RPMI containing EGTA, MgCl2 and 1% FBS. Genomic DNA was extracted from frozen unsorted cell fractions with the Qiagen DNeasy blood extraction kit.

The receptor was isolated from a woman under 30 with active celiac disease. The chain was built from TRBV7-2 and TRBJ2-3; D gene: possibly TRBD1, on 5 matching bases. Material for sequencing was intraepithelial lymphocytes from the gut. Sample cell subset or site, as interpreted from the label and publication: intraepithelial cell (IEC) fraction of small intestinal biopsy. DNA sequence: TGTGCCAGCAGCTTAGAGGGGCAGTGGGATACGCAGTATTTT. This gives the protein CASSLEGQWDTQYF.